This T cell receptor (beta chain) stems from a study of blood T cell repertoires in COVID-19. On the study more broadly: The samples span acute and convalescent COVID-19 from the United States, Italy and Spain. The cDNA or gDNA used as material had been derived from T cells, B-cell-depleted T cells, or PBMCs.

Methods used by the authors: Reference gene primer amplification in the assay estimated nucleated cell counts. Only in-frame clones appear in the TCRdb table, and some are missing; sequencing was by immunoSEQ multiplex PCR. The V and J calls and the clone size are those of that table, but D and trimming were determined from the DNA. The top ten hold over 4.5% of the sample, which has 90,000 to 100,000 clones, 75% to 95% seen once. V lost 10 bases, J lost 6 bases, and 11 bases stayed unmatched. Germline CDR1 reads SNHLY; CDR2 reads FYNNEI. This CDR3 is built from 14 residues. The origin of this receptor is a man aged 45-65 years with acute or convalescent COVID-19. Sequences were obtained from peripheral blood. The J gene is TRBJ2-1, the V gene TRBV2; TRBD1 matches at 8 bases. CDR3: CATHGGQGVNEQFF. The CDR3 bases are TGTGCCACCCACGGAGGACAGGGTGTCAATGAGCAGTTCTTC.